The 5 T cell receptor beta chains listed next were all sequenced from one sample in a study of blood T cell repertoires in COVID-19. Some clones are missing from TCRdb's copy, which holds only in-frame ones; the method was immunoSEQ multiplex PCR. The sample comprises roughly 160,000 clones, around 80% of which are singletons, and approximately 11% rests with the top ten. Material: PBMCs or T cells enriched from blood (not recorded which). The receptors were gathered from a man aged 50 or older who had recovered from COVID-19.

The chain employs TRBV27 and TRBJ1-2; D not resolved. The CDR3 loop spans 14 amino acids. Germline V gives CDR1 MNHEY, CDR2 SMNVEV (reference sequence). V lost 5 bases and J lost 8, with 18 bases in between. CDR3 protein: CASSTGASLRGYTF. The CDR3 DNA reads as TGTGCCAGCAGTACCGGAGCCTCATTGAGGGGCTACACCTTC.

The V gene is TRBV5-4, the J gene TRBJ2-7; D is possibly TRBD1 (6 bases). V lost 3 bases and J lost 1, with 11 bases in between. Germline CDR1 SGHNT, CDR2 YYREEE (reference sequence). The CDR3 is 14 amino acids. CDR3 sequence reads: CASSSKGQSYEQYF. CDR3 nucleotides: TGTGCCAGCAGCTCCAAAGGACAGTCCTACGAGCAGTACTTC. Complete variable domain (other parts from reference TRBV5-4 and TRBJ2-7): ETGVTQSPTHLIKTRGQQVTLRCSSQSGHNTVSWYQQALGQGPQFIFQYYREEENGRGNFPPRFSGLQFPNYSSELNVNALELDDSALYLCASSSKGQSYEQYFGPGTRLTVT.

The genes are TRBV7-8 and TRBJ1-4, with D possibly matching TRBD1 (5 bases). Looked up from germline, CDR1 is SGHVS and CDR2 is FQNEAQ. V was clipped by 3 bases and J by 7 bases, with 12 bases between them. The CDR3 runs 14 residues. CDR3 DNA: TGTGCCAGCAGCTTTGACAGACAACTTGAAAAACTGTTTTTT. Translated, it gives CASSFDRQLEKLFF.

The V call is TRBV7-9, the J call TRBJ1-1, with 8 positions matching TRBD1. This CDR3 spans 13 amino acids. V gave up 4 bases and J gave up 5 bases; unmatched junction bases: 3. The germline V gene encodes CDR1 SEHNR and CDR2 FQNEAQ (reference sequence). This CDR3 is CASSSDRATEAFF. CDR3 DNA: TGTGCCAGCAGCTCGGACAGGGCTACTGAAGCTTTCTTT. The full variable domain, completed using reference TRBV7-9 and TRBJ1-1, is DTGVSQNPRHKITKRGQNVTFRCDPISEHNRLYWYRQTLGQGPEFLTYFQNEAQLEKSRLLSDRFSAERPKGSFSTLEIQRTEQGDSAMYLCASSSDRATEAFFGQGTRLTVV.

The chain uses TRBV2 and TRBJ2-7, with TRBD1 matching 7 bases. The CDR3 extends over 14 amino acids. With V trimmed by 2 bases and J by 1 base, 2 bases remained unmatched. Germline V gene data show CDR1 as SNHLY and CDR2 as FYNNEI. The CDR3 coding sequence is TGTGCCAGCAGTGAATACAGGGGATCCTACGAGCAGTACTTC. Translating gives CASSEYRGSYEQYF.